This T cell receptor (beta chain) was documented in a study of cytomegalovirus exposure and HLA in healthy donors. Study information: From HLA-typed donors, an early data release held some 80 million unique TCRs.

With 1 base clipped from V and 8 bases from J, the junction kept 5 bases outside the gene matches. The germline CDR1 and CDR2 sequences are MGHRA and YSYEKL. The CDR3 totals 15 residues. Whole-study findings and limits: Later analysis associated a missense DCLRE1C variant with TCR beta V- and J-gene trimming.

Researchers ran the PCR with 60 Vbeta and 13 Jbeta primers. The repertoire was sequenced with immunoSEQ multiplex PCR; TCRdb's copy has only in-frame clones and lacks some. The repertoire has 160,000 or so clones, around 80% of them found once; the top ten carry approximately 0.69%. In the case of this clone: The antigen remains unidentified.

This chain links TRBV4-1 with TRBJ1-4, with 9 bases lining up with TRBD1. What was sequenced was PBMCs. The origin of this receptor is a woman aged 40 to 55 in good health and CMV-seronegative. As DNA, the CDR3 is TGCGCCAGCAGCCAAGGGGACAGGGCCTACGAAAAACTGTTTTTT. Translated: CASSQGDRAYEKLFF.